The text below deals with one TCR beta chain. The antigen is unknown. On cycle 4 day 1 and cycle 7 day 1, as well as at baseline, blood was sampled. Libraries were prepared by immunoSEQ multiplex PCR; TCRdb keeps only in-frame clonotypes and omits some of them. The sample consists of around 70,000 clones, 65% to 90% of them appearing once. This entry belongs to a study of OX40 agonist ivuxolimab in advanced cancers. Overall study: It was permissible to have had prior anti-PD-1, anti-PD-L1 or anti-CTLA-4 therapy, and around 43% had some. General observations from the study: Relatively little clonal expansion, among the lowest observed, appeared in partial responders at 0.1-3.0 mg/kg. In a subset of nonresponders, normalized T-cell clonal expansion was also low.

The V gene's germline CDR1 is MNHNY and CDR2 SVGAGI (reference sequence). V lost 8 bases and J lost 1; bases outside the gene matches: 7. This CDR3 spans 14 amino acids. This TCR derives from an adult with an advanced solid tumor such as melanoma, head and neck, liver or kidney cancer. This sample comprised CD4+ or CD8+ T cells sorted from blood, obtained in a trial of the OX40 agonist ivuxolimab. The chain uses TRBV6-6 and TRBJ2-7; TRBD2 agrees at 8 bases. The CDR3 spells CASGAGGPSYEQYF. The CDR3 coding sequence is TGTGCCAGCGGGGCGGGGGGACCTTCCTACGAGCAGTACTTC.